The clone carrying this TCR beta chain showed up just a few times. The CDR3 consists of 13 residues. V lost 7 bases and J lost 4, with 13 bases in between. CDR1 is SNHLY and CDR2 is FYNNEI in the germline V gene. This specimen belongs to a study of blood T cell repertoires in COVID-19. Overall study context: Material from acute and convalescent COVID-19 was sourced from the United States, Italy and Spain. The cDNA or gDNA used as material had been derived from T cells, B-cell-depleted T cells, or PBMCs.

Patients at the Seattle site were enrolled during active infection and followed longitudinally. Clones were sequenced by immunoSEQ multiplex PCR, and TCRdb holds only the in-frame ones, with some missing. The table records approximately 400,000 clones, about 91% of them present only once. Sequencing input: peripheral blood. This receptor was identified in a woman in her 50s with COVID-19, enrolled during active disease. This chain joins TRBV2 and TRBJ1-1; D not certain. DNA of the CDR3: TGTGCCAGCATTGGAGTAGAAGGCACTGAAGCTTTCTTT. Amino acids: CASIGVEGTEAFF.